This TCR beta chain stems from a study of graft-versus-host responses after intestinal transplantation. Repertoires were generated with immunoSEQ multiplex PCR, while TCRdb's copy carries only in-frame clones and drops some. The repertoire consists of more than 65,000 clones, with over 75% occurring once and the leading ten covering approximately 0.39%. Points on this clone: The antigen is unknown.

The sample in question was unstimulated CD4+ T cells sorted from spleen or lymph node cells, obtained before transplant. The receptor was isolated from a human donor who was the organ donor for an intestinal transplant.

In nucleotides, the CDR3 is TGTGCCAGCAGTGTGGACAGAGTAAGCACAGATACGCAGTATTTT. As protein: CASSVDRVSTDTQYF. The J gene is TRBJ2-3, the V gene TRBV2; tentatively, D is TRBD1 (6 bases). The V end lost 4 bases, the J end lost 0 bases, and 11 bases lay between the germline ends. Germline CDR1 SNHLY, CDR2 FYNNEI. The CDR3 runs 15 residues.